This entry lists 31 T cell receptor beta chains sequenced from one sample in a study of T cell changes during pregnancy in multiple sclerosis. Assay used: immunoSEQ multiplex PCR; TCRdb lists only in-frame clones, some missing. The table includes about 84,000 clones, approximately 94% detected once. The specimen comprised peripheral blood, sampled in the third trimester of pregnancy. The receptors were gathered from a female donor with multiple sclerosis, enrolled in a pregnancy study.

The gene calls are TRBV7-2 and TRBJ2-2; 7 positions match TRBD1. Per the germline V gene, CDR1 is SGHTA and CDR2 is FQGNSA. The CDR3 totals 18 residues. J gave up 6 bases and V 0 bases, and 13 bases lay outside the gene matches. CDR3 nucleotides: TGTGCCAGCAGCTTAGCCCAATCATTCAGGGGGAATGCCGGGGAGCTGTTTTTT. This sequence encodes CASSLAQSFRGNAGELFF.

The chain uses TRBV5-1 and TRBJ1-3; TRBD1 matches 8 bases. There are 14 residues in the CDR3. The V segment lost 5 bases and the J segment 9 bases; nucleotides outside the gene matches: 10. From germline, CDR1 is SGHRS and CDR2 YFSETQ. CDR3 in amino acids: CASSTTGGMGTIYF. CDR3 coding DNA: TGCGCCAGCAGTACCACAGGGGGTATGGGCACCATATATTTT.

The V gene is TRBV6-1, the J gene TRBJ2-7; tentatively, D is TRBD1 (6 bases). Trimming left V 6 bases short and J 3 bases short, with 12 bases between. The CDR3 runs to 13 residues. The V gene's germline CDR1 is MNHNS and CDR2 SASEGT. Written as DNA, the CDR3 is TGTGCCAGCAGGATCAGGGGAATCTACGAGCAGTACTTC. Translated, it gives CASRIRGIYEQYF.

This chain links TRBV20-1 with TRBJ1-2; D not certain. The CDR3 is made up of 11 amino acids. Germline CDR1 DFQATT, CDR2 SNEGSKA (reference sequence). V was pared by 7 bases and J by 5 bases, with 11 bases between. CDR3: CSVQSGYGYTF. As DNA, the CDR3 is TGCAGTGTTCAGTCGGGGTATGGCTACACCTTC.

CDR3 coding DNA: TGCGCCAGCAGCTTGATGGCAGATAATGAAAAACTGTTTTTT. Translating it yields CASSLMADNEKLFF. The V call is TRBV5-1, the J call TRBJ1-4; D remains unclear. The germline V gene encodes CDR1 SGHRS and CDR2 YFSETQ. V lost 1 base, J lost 4 bases, and 8 bases lay in between. This CDR3 has 14 amino acids. The full variable domain, completed using reference TRBV5-1 and TRBJ1-4, is KAGVTQTPRYLIKTRGQQVTLSCSPISGHRSVSWYQQTPGQGLQFLFEYFSETQRNKGNFPGRFSGRQFSNSRSEMNVSTLELGDSALYLCASSLMADNEKLFFGSGTQLSVL.

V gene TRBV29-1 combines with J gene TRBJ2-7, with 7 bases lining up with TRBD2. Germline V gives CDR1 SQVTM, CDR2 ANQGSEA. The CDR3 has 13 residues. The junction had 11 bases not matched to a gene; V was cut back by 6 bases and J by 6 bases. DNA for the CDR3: TGCAGCGTGGGCGGGGGTTCGGTTTTCGAGCAGTACTTC. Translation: CSVGGGSVFEQYF.

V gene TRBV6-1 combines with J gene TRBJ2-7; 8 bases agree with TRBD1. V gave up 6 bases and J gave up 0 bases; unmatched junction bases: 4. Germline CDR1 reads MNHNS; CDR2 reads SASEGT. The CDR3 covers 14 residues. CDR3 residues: CASSHRGSSYEQYF. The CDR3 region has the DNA TGTGCCAGCAGCCACAGGGGGAGCTCCTACGAGCAGTACTTC.

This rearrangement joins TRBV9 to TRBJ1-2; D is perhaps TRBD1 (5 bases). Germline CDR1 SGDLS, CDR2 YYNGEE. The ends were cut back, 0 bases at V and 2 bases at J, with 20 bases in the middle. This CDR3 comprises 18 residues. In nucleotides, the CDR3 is TGTGCCAGCAGCGTAGTGGCCTTTGGGGCAGATACCAACTATGGCTACACCTTC. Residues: CASSVVAFGADTNYGYTF.

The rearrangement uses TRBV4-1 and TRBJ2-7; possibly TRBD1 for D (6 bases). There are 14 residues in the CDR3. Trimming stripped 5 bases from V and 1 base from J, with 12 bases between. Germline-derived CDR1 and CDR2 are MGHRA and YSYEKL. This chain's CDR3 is CASSKIGQSYEQYF. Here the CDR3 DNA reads TGCGCCAGCAGCAAAATAGGACAGTCCTACGAGCAGTACTTC.

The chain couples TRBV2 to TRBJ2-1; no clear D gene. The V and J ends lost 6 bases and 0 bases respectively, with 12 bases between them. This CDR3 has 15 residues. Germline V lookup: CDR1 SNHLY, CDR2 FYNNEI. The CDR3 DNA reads TGTGCCAGCAGAACAGTCCTTAGCTCCTACAATGAGCAGTTCTTC. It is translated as CASRTVLSSYNEQFF.

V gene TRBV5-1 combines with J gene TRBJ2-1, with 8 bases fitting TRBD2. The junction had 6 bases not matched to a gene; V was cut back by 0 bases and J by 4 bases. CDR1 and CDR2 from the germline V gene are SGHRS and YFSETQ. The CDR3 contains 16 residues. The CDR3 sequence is CASSLDRGGPYNEQFF. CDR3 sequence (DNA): TGCGCCAGCAGCTTGGATCGGGGGGGCCCTTACAATGAGCAGTTCTTC.

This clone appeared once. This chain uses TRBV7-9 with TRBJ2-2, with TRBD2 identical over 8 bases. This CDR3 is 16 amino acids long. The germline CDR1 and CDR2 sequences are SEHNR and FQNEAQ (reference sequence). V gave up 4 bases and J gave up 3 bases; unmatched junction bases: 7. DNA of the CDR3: TGTGCCAGCAGCTCACCCTTACTAGCGGACACCGGGGAGCTGTTTTTT. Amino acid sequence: CASSSPLLADTGELFF.

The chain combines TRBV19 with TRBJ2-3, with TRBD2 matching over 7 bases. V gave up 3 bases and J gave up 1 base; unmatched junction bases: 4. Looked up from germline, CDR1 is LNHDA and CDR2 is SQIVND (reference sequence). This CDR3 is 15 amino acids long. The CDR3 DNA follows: TGTGCCAGTAGTATCCGGGGGGTAGGCACAGATACGCAGTATTTT. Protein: CASSIRGVGTDTQYF.

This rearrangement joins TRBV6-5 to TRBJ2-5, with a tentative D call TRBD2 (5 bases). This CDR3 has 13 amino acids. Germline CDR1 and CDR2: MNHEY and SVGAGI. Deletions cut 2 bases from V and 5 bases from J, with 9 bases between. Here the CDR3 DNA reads TGTGCCAGCAGTTACGGAACGGGGGAGACCCAGTACTTC. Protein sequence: CASSYGTGETQYF.

The CDR3 region is CASSQGYEQYF. CDR3 in DNA: TGCGCCAGCAGTCAGGGCTACGAGCAGTACTTC. V is TRBV10-1 and J is TRBJ2-7; D might be TRBD1 (5 bases). The CDR3 runs to 11 residues. Germline values: CDR1 WNHNN, CDR2 SYGVQD (reference sequence). V was shortened by 5 bases and J by 3 bases, with 5 bases between the two germline ends.

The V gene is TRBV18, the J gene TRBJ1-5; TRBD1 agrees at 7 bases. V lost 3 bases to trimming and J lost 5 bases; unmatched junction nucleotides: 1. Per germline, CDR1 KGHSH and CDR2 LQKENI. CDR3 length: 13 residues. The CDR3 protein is CASSPDRHQPQHF. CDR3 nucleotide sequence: TGTGCCAGCTCACCGGACAGGCATCAGCCCCAGCATTTT.

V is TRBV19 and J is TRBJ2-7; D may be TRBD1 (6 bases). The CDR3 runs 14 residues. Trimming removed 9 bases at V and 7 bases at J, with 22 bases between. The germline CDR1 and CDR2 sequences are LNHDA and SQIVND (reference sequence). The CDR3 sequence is CASNQGQGPGEQYF. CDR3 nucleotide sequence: TGTGCCAGCAACCAGGGCCAGGGGCCGGGGGAGCAGTACTTC.

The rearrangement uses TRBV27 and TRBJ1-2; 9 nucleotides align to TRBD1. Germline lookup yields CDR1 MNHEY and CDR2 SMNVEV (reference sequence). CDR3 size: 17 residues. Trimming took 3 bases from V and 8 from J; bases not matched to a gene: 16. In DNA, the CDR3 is TGTGCCAGCAGTTTCCACTCCGGGACAGGGTTGCCCCTAGGCTACACCTTC. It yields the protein CASSFHSGTGLPLGYTF.

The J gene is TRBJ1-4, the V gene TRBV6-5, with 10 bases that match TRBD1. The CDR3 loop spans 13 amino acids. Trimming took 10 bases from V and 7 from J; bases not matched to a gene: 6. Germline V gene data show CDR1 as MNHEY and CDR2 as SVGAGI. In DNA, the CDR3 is TGTGCCACAAGACAGGGGGCTGTTGAAAAACTGTTTTTT. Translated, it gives CATRQGAVEKLFF.

CDR3 sequence reads: CASSADTARTQYF. DNA of the CDR3: TGTGCCAGCAGCGCTGACACCGCCCGGACCCAGTACTTC. V and J are TRBV9 and TRBJ2-5; D is uncertain. The CDR3 covers 13 residues. Germline V gives CDR1 SGDLS, CDR2 YYNGEE. The V and J ends lost 3 bases and 7 bases respectively, with 13 bases between them.

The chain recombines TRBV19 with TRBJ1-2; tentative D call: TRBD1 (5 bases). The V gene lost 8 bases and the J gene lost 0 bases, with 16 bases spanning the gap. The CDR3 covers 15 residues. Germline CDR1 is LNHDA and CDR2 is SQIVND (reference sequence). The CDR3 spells CASGAPGVSNYGYTF. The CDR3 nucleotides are TGTGCCAGTGGGGCTCCGGGAGTTTCTAACTATGGCTACACCTTC.

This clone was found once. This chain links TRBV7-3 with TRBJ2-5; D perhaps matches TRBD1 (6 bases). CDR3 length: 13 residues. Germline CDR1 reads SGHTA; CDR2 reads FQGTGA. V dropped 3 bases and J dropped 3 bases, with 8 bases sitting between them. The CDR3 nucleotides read TGTGCCAGCAGCTTGGACAGAGAAGAGACCCAGTACTTC. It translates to CASSLDREETQYF.

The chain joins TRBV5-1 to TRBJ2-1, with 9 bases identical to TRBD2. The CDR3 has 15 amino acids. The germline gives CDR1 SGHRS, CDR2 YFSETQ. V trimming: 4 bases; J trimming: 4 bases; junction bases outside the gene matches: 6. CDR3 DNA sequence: TGCGCCAGCAGCATCCGACTAGCGGAGTACAATGAGCAGTTCTTC. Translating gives CASSIRLAEYNEQFF.

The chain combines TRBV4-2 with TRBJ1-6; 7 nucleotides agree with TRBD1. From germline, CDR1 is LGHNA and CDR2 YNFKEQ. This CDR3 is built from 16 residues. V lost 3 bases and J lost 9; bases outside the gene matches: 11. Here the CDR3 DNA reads TGTGCCAGCAGCCAGCAACCGACAGGGCTTAGTTCACCCCTCCACTTT. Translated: CASSQQPTGLSSPLHF.

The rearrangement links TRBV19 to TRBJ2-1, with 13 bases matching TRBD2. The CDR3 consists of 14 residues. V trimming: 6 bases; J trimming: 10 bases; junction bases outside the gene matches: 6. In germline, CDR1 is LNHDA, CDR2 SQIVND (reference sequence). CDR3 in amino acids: CASRRPGLAGEQFF. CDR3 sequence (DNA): TGTGCCAGTAGACGTCCGGGACTAGCGGGAGAGCAGTTCTTC.

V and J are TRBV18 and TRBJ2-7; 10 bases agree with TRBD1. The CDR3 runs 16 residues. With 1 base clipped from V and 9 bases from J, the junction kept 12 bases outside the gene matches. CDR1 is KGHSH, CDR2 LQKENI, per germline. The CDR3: CASSPLGGTGVQPQYF. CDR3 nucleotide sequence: TGTGCCAGCTCACCACTGGGCGGGACAGGGGTACAGCCGCAGTACTTC.

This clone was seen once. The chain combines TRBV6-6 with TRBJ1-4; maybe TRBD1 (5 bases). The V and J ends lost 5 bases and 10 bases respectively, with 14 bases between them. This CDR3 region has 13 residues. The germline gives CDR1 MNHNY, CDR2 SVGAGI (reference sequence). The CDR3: CASSIGVGGKLFF. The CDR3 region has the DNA TGTGCCAGCAGTATCGGAGTGGGGGGAAAACTGTTTTTT.

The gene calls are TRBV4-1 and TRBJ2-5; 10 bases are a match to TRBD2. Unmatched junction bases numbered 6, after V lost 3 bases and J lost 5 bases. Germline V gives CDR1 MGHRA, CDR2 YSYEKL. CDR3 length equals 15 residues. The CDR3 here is CASSQGSGGAETQYF. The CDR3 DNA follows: TGCGCCAGCAGCCAGGGAAGCGGGGGGGCCGAGACCCAGTACTTC.

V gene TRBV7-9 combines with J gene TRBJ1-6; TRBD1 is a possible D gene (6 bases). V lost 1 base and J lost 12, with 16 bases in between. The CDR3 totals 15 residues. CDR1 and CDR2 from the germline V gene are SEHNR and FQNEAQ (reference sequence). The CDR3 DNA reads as TGTGCCAGCAGCTTAGACGGCGGGGGGCGGGGACCCCTCCACTTT. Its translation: CASSLDGGGRGPLHF.

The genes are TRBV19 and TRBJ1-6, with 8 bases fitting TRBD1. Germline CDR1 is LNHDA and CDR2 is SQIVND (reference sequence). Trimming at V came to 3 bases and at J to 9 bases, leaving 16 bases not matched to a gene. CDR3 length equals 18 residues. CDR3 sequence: CASSIAIRGQGFGSPLHF. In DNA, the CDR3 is TGTGCCAGTAGTATCGCCATACGCGGACAGGGTTTTGGTTCACCCCTCCACTTT.

The CDR3 bases are TGTGCCAGCAGTGAACTGGTGTGGGACAGGGACTACGAGCAGTACTTC. It translates to CASSELVWDRDYEQYF. The V and J genes are TRBV2 and TRBJ2-7, with 9 bases lining up with TRBD1. J lost 3 bases, V lost 2 bases, and 8 bases had no gene match. Germline values: CDR1 SNHLY, CDR2 FYNNEI. The CDR3 is made up of 16 amino acids.